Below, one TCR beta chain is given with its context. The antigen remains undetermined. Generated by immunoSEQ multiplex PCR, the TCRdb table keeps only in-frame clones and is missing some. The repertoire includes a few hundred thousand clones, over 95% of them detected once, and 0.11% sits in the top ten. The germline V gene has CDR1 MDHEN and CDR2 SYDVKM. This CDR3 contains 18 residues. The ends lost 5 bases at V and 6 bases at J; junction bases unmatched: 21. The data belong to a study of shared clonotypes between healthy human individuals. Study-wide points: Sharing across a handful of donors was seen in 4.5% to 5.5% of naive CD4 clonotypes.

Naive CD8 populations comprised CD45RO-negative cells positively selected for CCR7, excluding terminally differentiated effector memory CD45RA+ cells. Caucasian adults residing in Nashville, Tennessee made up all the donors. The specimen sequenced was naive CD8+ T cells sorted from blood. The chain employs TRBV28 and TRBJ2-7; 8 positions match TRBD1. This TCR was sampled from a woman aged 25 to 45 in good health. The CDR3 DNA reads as TGTGCCAGCAGTCCCTCGGACAGGGAATCCCAACGGGCGACCGAGCAGTACTTC. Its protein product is CASSPSDRESQRATEQYF. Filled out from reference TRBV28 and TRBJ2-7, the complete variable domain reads DVKVTQSSRYLVKRTGEKVFLECVQDMDHENMFWYRQDPGLGLRLIYFSYDVKMKEKGDIPEGYSVSREKKERFSLILESASTNQTSMYLCASSPSDRESQRATEQYFGPGTRLTVT.